The clone carrying this T cell receptor (beta chain) appeared a few times. The data stem from a study of blood T cell repertoires in COVID-19. CDR1 GTSNPN and CDR2 SVGIG come from the germline V gene (reference sequence). The V gene end was trimmed by 1 base and the J gene end by 1 base; junction bases not matched to a gene: 3. The CDR3 runs 15 residues. Patients of the Seattle cohort, enrolled during active infection, were followed longitudinally. Authors' data handling: By means of reference gene primer amplification, nucleated cell counts were estimated. Measured with immunoSEQ multiplex PCR; TCRdb has only the in-frame clones, and not every one. The DNA gave D and trimming, while V, J and clone size come from that table. This table holds around 270,000 clones, 85% to 90% found once.

The gene calls are TRBV30 and TRBJ1-1, with 10 positions matching TRBD1. The receptor was derived from a woman aged 55 to 70 with COVID-19, enrolled during active disease. Input material: peripheral blood. The DNA for the CDR3 is TGTGCCTGGAGTGCCCGGACAGGGGGGAACACTGAAGCTTTCTTT. Amino acid sequence: CAWSARTGGNTEAFF.